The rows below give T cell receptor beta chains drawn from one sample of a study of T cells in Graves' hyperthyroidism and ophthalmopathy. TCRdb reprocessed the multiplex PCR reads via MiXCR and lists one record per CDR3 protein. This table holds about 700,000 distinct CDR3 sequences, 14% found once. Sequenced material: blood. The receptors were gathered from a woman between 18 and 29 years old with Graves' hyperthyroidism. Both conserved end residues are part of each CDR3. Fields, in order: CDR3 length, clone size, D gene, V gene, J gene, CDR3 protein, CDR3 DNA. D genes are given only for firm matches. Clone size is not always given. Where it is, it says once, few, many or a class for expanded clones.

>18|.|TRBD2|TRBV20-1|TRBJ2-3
CSAKGPGRTLFRTDTQYF
TGCAGTGCGAAGGGCCCCGGGAGGACCCTATTCCGCACAGATACGCAGTATTTT
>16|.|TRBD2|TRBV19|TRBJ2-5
CASLTSLAGEKETQYF
TGTGCCAGTCTCACGAGCCTAGCGGGAGAAAAAGAGACCCAGTACTTC
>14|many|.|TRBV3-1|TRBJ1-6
CASSHRGIGGEQYF
TGTGCCAGCAGCCACCGAGGGATAGGAGGAGAGCAGTACTTT
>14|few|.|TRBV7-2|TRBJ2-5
CASSLGAQGQTQYF
TGTGCCAGCAGCTTAGGAGCCCAAGGGCAGACCCAGTACTTC
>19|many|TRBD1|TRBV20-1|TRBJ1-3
CSAPRSVRTGAISGNTIYF
TGCAGTGCTCCGAGGTCCGTCCGGACAGGAGCTATCTCTGGAAACACCATATATTTT
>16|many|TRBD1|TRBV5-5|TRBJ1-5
CASSLWDSRAHQPQHF
TGTGCCAGCAGCTTGTGGGACAGCCGTGCTCATCAGCCCCAGCATTTT
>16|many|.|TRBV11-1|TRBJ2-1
CASSLRDLVSYNEQFF
TGTGCCAGCAGCCTCCGGGACTTAGTTTCCTACAATGAGCAGTTCTTC
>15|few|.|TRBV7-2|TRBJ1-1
CASSLVGDSTAEAFF
TGTGCCAGCAGCTTAGTCGGGGACTCGACGGCTGAAGCTTTCTTT
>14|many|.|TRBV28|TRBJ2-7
CASSRQTTHYEQYF
TGTGCCAGCAGTCGACAGACGACCCACTACGAGCAGTACTTC
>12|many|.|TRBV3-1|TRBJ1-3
CASSRQGNTIYF
TGTGCCAGCAGCCGACAGGGAAACACCATATATTTT
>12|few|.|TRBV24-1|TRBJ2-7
CATSGAWREQYF
TGTGCCACCAGTGGGGCTTGGAGGGAGCAGTACTTC
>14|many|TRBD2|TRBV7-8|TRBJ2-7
CASSLSSGIYEQYF
TGTGCCAGCAGCCTATCTAGCGGGATTTACGAGCAGTACTTC
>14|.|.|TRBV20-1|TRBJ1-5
CSASSRTGWQPQHF
TGCAGTGCTAGCTCTAGAACGGGATGGCAGCCCCAGCATTTT
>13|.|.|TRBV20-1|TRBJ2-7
CSARPRDSYEQYF
TGCAGTGCTAGACCACGGGACTCCTACGAGCAGTACTTC
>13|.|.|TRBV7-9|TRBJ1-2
CASSSSGTGGYTF
TGTGCCAGCAGCTCCTCCGGGACCGGAGGCTACACCTTC
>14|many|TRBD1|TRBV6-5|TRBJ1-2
CASSYFDREDGYTF
TGTGCCAGCAGTTACTTCGACAGGGAGGATGGCTACACCTTC
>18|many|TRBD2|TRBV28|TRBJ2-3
CASLLGLARDHSTDTQYF
TGTGCCAGCTTACTCGGACTAGCGAGAGACCACAGCACAGATACGCAGTATTTT